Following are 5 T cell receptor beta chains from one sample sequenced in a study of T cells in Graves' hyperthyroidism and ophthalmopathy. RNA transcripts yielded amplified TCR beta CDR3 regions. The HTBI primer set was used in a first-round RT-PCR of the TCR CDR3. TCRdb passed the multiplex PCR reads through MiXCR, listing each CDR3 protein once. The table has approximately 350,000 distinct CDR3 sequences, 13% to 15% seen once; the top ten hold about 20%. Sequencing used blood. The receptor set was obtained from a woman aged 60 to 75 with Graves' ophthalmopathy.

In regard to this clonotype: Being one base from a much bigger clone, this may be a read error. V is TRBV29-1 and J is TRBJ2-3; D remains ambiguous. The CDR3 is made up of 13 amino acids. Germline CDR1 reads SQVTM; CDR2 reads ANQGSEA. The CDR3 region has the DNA TGCAGCGTCACAACCCTATCTACAGATAGGCAGTATTTT. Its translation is CSVTTLSTDRQYF.

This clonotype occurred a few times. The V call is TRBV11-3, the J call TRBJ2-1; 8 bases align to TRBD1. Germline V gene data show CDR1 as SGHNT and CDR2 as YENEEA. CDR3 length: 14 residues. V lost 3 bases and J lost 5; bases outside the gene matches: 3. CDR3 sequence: CASSFRDRHNEQFF. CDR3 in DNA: TGTGCCAGCAGCTTTAGGGACAGGCACAATGAGCAGTTCTTC.

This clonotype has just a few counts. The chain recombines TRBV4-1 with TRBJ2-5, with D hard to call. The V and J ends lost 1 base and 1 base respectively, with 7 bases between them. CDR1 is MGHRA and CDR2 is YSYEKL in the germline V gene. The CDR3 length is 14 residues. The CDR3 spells CASSQANSQETQYF. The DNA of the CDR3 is TGCGCCAGCAGCCAAGCCAATTCCCAAGAGACCCAGTACTTC.

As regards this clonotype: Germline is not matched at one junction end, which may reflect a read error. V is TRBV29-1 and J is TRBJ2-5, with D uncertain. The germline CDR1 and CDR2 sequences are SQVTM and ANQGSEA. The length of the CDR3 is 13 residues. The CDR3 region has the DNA TGCAGCGTAGAAGGGAACAGACAAGAGACCCAGTACTTC. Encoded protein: CSVEGNRQETQYF.

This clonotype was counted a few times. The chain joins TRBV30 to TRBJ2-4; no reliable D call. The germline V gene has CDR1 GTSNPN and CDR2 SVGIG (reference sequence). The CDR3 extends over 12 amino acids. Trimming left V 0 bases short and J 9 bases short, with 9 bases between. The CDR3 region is CAWSVAESIQYF. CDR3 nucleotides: TGTGCCTGGAGTGTAGCCGAAAGCATTCAGTACTTC.